The 19 T cell receptor beta chains listed next were all sequenced from one sample in a study of shared clonotypes between healthy human individuals. Naive CD8 populations comprised CD45RO-negative cells positively selected for CCR7, excluding terminally differentiated effector memory CD45RA+ cells. Sequenced by immunoSEQ multiplex PCR; TCRdb stores in-frame clones only, minus some. The sample includes about 2,100,000 clones, 85% to 95% seen only once; the top ten take about 1.8%. The sequenced sample was naive CD8+ T cells from PBMCs. The receptor set was obtained from a man younger than 30 in good health. Some clones in this sample may be carry-over from other donors' samples.

The rearrangement uses TRBV9 and TRBJ2-7, with a tentative D call TRBD2 (5 bases). Per germline, CDR1 SGDLS and CDR2 YYNGEE. This CDR3 comprises 15 residues. Trimming took 4 bases from V and 4 from J, leaving 18 bases between them. The CDR3 region is CASSPRPRGLYEQYF. The CDR3, as DNA: TGTGCCAGCAGCCCACGTCCCCGAGGGCTTTACGAGCAGTACTTC.

The chain joins TRBV7-2 to TRBJ2-2; 12 bases align to TRBD2. The CDR3 runs to 16 residues. V dropped 4 bases and J dropped 7; count of bases not matched to a gene: 7. From germline, CDR1 is SGHTA and CDR2 FQGNSA. CDR3 DNA: TGTGCCAGCAGCTCAGGACTAGCGGGATACGTCGGGGAGCTGTTTTTT. Residues: CASSSGLAGYVGELFF.

The V and J genes are TRBV7-9 and TRBJ2-1; 10 nucleotides agree with TRBD2. Germline V gene lookup returns CDR1 SEHNR and CDR2 FQNEAQ (reference sequence). CDR3 length: 16 amino acids. With 5 bases clipped from V and 5 bases from J, the junction kept 9 bases outside the gene matches. CDR3 bases: TGTGCCAGCAGCATCCACACTAGCGGGATCCACAATGAGCAGTTCTTC. The encoded protein is CASSIHTSGIHNEQFF.

The chain joins TRBV29-1 to TRBJ2-3, with TRBD2 as a possible D gene (8 bases). Trimming stripped 5 bases from V and 2 bases from J, with 23 bases between. The CDR3 covers 17 residues. The germline CDR1 and CDR2 sequences are SQVTM and ANQGSEA. The CDR3 region is CSVKGLGGGGPTDTQYF. As DNA, the CDR3 is TGCAGCGTTAAGGGTCTAGGGGGCGGGGGGCCCACAGATACGCAGTATTTT.

The V and J genes are TRBV28 and TRBJ2-5; TRBD1 matches 7 bases. This CDR3 comprises 14 residues. Germline loops: CDR1 MDHEN, CDR2 SYDVKM. Unmatched junction bases numbered 2, after V lost 3 bases and J lost 1 base. CDR3 in amino acids: CASSLDRFQETQYF. CDR3 nucleotides: TGTGCCAGCAGTTTGGACAGGTTCCAAGAGACCCAGTACTTC.

CDR3: CASSPPERVEAEKLFF. The CDR3 DNA reads as TGTGCCAGCTCACCACCGGAGAGGGTGGAGGCTGAAAAACTGTTTTTT. This rearrangement joins TRBV18 to TRBJ1-4; D unclear. This CDR3 has 16 residues. Trimming removed 0 bases at V and 7 bases at J, with 15 bases between. In germline, CDR1 is KGHSH, CDR2 LQKENI.

The genes are TRBV7-3 and TRBJ2-7; D possibly matches TRBD1 or TRBD2 (6 bases each). Germline values: CDR1 SGHTA, CDR2 FQGTGA. V shed 2 bases and J shed 3 bases, with 14 bases lying between them. The CDR3 is made up of 15 amino acids. The CDR3 nucleotides are TGTGCCAGCAGCTTACTGGGGGGCGCGGGCTACGAGCAGTACTTC. Translating gives CASSLLGGAGYEQYF.

This rearrangement joins TRBV27 to TRBJ1-5; D ambiguous. Trimming stripped 6 bases from V and 9 bases from J, with 21 bases between. The CDR3 totals 15 residues. CDR1 is MNHEY, CDR2 SMNVEV, per germline (reference sequence). CDR3 sequence reads: CASSPSPAGIRPQHF. The CDR3 nucleotides are TGTGCCAGCAGCCCATCTCCCGCAGGTATCAGGCCCCAGCATTTT.

The chain employs TRBV4-1 and TRBJ2-5, with D possibly being TRBD1 (5 bases). The length of the CDR3 is 15 residues. Trimming stripped 10 bases from V and 2 bases from J, with 20 bases between. The germline gives CDR1 MGHRA, CDR2 YSYEKL. The CDR3 bases are TGCGCCACCCGTACGCCTAGGGGAAGTCAAGAGACCCAGTACTTC. Encoded protein: CATRTPRGSQETQYF.

This clone is a singleton in its sample. CDR3 region: CASSSRDREETYEQYF. The CDR3 DNA reads TGTGCCAGCAGCTCCCGGGACAGGGAAGAGACCTACGAGCAGTACTTC. V is TRBV7-8 and J is TRBJ2-7, with TRBD1 matching 9 bases. CDR3 length equals 16 residues. Germline values: CDR1 SGHVS, CDR2 FQNEAQ. The V segment lost 4 bases and the J segment 2 bases; nucleotides outside the gene matches: 9.

The rearrangement joins TRBV6-5 to TRBJ1-1; unclear D gene. The CDR3 is 15 residues long. Germline assignment: CDR1 MNHEY and CDR2 SVGAGI. V was cut by 6 bases and J by 4 bases, with 18 bases left in between. The CDR3 DNA reads TGTGCCAGCAGCCCCAGAAGGGAGGCGAGCACTGAAGCTTTCTTT. Amino acids: CASSPRREASTEAFF.

The chain employs TRBV30 and TRBJ2-3, with 9 bases matching TRBD2. V trimming: 1 base; J trimming: 4 bases; junction bases outside the gene matches: 15. The germline V gene encodes CDR1 GTSNPN and CDR2 SVGIG (reference sequence). CDR3 length: 18 amino acids. As DNA, the CDR3 is TGTGCCTGGAGTGGGCTAGCGGGATCGGTTCTCGGCCCAGATACGCAGTATTTT. This translates into CAWSGLAGSVLGPDTQYF.

The J gene is TRBJ1-1, the V gene TRBV28; D possibly corresponds to TRBD1 (6 bases). Trimming took 8 bases from V and 5 from J, leaving 15 bases between them. Germline values: CDR1 MDHEN, CDR2 SYDVKM. CDR3 length equals 13 residues. CDR3 residues: CASLATGFTEAFF. In DNA, the CDR3 is TGTGCCAGCCTCGCAACAGGGTTTACTGAAGCTTTCTTT.

The gene calls are TRBV7-3 and TRBJ2-3, with D possibly TRBD2 on 5 matching bases. The CDR3 spans 14 residues. CDR1 is SGHTA and CDR2 is FQGTGA in the germline V gene. Trimming took 4 bases from V and 1 from J, leaving 9 bases between them. For the CDR3, the DNA is TGTGCCAGCAGCTCCGTCGGGGGCACAGATACGCAGTATTTT. Its protein is CASSSVGGTDTQYF.

The chain uses TRBV27 and TRBJ2-4; D gene ambiguous. There are 14 residues in the CDR3. Germline V CDR1 and CDR2: MNHEY, SMNVEV (reference sequence). V lost 6 bases and J 0 bases, leaving 9 bases between the germline ends. CDR3 in amino acids: CASSPDGAKNIQYF. DNA for the CDR3: TGTGCCAGCAGCCCGGACGGAGCCAAAAACATTCAGTACTTC.

This clone was counted once. The genes are TRBV14 and TRBJ1-3; D is unclear. Trimming pared 0 bases from V and 0 bases from J, leaving 3 bases between. The germline CDR1 and CDR2 sequences are SGHDN and FVKESK. The CDR3 runs to 14 residues. The CDR3 sequence is CASSQDPSGNTIYF. The CDR3 region has the DNA TGTGCCAGCAGCCAAGACCCCTCTGGAAACACCATATATTTT. The whole variable domain, remainder taken from reference TRBV14 and TRBJ1-3, is EAGVTQFPSHSVIEKGQTVTLRCDPISGHDNLYWYRRVMGKEIKFLLHFVKESKQDESGMPNNRFLAERTGGTYSTLKVQPAELEDSGVYFCASSQDPSGNTIYFGEGSWLTVV.

This chain links TRBV6-1 with TRBJ2-5, with D perhaps matching TRBD2 (6 bases). The germline V gene has CDR1 MNHNS and CDR2 SASEGT. Trimming took 1 base from V and 4 from J, leaving 16 bases between them. There are 16 residues in the CDR3. CDR3 in amino acids: CASSEEGREISETQYF. CDR3 sequence (DNA): TGTGCCAGCAGTGAAGAGGGGCGGGAAATATCAGAGACCCAGTACTTC.

This sequence joins TRBV5-6 and TRBJ2-7; 12 bases agree with TRBD2. Germline CDR1 and CDR2: SGHDT and YYEEEE. This CDR3 region has 14 residues. V lost 7 bases, J lost 12 bases, and 14 bases stayed unmatched. The CDR3 sequence is CASSPASGRAKRYF. CDR3 DNA: TGTGCCAGCTCCCCCGCTAGCGGGAGGGCGAAGCGGTACTTC. Together with reference TRBV5-6 and TRBJ2-7, the CDR3 gives the full variable domain: DAGVTQSPTHLIKTRGQQVTLRCSPKSGHDTVSWYQQALGQGPQFIFQYYEEEERQRGNFPDRFSGHQFPNYSSELNVNALLLGDSALYLCASSPASGRAKRYFGPGTRLTVT.

The chain uses TRBV11-3 and TRBJ2-3; D is possibly TRBD2 (5 bases). This CDR3 has 15 residues. V lost 5 bases, J lost 1 base, and 13 bases lay in between. Germline values: CDR1 SGHNT, CDR2 YENEEA. The CDR3 protein is CASSPRTGGTDTQYF. The CDR3 DNA follows: TGTGCCAGCAGCCCAAGGACTGGGGGCACAGATACGCAGTATTTT.